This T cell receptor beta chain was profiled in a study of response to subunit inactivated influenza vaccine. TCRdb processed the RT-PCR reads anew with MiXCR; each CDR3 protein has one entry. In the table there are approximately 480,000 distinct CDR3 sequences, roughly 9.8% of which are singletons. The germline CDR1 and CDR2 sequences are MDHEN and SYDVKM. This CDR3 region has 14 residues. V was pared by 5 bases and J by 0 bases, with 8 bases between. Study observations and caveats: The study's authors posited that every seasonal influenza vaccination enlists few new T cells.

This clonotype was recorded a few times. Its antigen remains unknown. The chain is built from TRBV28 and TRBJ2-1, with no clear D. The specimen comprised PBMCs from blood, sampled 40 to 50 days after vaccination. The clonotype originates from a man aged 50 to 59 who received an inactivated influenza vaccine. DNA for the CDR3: TGTGCCAGCAGTCCCTTAGCCTCCTACAATGAGCAGTTCTTC. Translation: CASSPLASYNEQFF.